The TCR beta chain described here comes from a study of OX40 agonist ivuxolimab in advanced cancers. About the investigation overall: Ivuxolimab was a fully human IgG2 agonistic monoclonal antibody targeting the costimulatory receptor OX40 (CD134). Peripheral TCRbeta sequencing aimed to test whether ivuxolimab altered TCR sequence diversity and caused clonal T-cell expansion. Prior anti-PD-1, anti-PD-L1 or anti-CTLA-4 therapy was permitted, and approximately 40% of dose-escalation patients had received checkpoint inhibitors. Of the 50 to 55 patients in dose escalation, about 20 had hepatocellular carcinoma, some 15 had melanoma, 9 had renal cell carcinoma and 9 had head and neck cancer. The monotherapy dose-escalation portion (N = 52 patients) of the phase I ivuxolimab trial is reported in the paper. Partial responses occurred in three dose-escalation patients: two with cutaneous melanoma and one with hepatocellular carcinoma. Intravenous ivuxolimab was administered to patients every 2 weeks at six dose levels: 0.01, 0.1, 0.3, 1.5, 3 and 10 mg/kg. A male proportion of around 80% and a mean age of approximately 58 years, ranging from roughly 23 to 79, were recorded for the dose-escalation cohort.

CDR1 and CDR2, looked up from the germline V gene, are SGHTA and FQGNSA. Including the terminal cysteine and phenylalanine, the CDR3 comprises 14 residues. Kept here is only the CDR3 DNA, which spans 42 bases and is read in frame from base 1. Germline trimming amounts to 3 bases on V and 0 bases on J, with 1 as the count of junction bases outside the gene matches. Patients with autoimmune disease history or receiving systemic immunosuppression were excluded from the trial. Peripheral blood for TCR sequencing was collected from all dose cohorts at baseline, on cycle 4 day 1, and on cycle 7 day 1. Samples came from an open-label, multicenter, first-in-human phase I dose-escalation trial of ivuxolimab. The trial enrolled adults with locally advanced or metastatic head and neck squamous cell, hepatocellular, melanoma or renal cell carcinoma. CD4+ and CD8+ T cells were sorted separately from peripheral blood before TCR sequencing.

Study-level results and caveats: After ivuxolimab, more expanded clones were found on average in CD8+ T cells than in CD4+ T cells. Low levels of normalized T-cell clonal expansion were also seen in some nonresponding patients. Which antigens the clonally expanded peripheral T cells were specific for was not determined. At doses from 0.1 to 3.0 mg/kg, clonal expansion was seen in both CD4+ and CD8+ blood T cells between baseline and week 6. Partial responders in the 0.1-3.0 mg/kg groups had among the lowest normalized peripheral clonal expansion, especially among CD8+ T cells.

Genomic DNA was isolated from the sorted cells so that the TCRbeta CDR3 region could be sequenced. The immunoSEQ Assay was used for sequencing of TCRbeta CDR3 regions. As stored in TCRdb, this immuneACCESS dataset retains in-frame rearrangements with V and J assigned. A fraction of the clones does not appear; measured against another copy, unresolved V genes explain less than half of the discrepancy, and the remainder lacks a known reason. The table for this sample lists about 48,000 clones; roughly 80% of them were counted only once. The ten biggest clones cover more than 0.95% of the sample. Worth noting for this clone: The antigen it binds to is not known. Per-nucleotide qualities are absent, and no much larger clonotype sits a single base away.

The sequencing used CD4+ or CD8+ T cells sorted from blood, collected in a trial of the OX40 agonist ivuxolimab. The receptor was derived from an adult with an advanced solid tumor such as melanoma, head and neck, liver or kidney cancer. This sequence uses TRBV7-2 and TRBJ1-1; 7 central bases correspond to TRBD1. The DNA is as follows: TGTGCCAGCAGCTTTACAGGGGTGAACACTGAAGCTTTCTTT. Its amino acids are CASSFTGVNTEAFF.